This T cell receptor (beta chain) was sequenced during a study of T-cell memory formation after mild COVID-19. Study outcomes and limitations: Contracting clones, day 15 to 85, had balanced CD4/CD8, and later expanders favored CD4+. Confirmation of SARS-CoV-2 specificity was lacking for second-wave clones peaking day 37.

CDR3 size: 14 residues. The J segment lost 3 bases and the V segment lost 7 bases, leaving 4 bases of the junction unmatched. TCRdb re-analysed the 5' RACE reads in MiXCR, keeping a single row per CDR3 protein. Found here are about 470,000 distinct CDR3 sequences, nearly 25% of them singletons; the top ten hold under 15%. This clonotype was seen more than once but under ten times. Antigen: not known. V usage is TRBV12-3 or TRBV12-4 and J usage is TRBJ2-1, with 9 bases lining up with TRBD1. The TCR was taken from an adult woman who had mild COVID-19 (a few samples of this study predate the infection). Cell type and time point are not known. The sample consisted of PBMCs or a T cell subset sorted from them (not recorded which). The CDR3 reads CASNGQGLYNEQFF. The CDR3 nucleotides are TGTGCCAGCAACGGACAGGGGCTCTACAATGAGCAGTTCTTC.